This is a list of T cell receptor beta chains from one sample in a study of cytomegalovirus exposure and HLA in healthy donors. Repertoires were generated with immunoSEQ multiplex PCR, while TCRdb's copy carries only in-frame clones and drops some. The sample holds 100,000 to 150,000 clones. Sequenced material: PBMCs. The receptors were sampled from a woman between 40 and 55 years old in good health and CMV-seropositive. CDR3s include the opening cysteine and the closing phenylalanine or tryptophan. Each record gives: CDR3 DNA, CDR3 protein, D gene, J gene, V gene, CDR3 length. A D gene is named only where the DNA matches it firmly.

cdr3_nt: TGTGCCAGCAGTGGTGGCAGGGGGCGCGAGCAGTACTTC
cdr3_aa: CASSGGRGREQYF
d_call: TRBD1
j_call: TRBJ2-7
v_call: TRBV2
cdr3_length: 13

cdr3_nt: TGTGCCAGCAGCTGGGCGGGGGCAGATACGCAGTATTTT
cdr3_aa: CASSWAGADTQYF
d_call: TRBD2
j_call: TRBJ2-3
v_call: TRBV7-6
cdr3_length: 13

cdr3_nt: TGTGCCAGCAGTCCTCGGGAGAGCTCTCAAGCTTTCTTT
cdr3_aa: CASSPRESSQAFF
d_call: -
j_call: TRBJ1-1
v_call: TRBV25-1
cdr3_length: 13

cdr3_nt: TGTGCCTGGAGCAGGACAGGGGGAGCCGGGAGGCTCCAGCATTTT
cdr3_aa: CAWSRTGGAGRLQHF
d_call: TRBD1
j_call: TRBJ1-5
v_call: TRBV30
cdr3_length: 15

cdr3_nt: TGTGCCAGCAGTTACACCGGGACAGGGGGTTATAATGAGCAGTTCTTC
cdr3_aa: CASSYTGTGGYNEQFF
d_call: TRBD1
j_call: TRBJ2-1
v_call: TRBV28
cdr3_length: 16

cdr3_nt: TGTGCCAGCAGTCAGGGACTCGGCTATGGCTACACCTTC
cdr3_aa: CASSQGLGYGYTF
d_call: -
j_call: TRBJ1-2
v_call: TRBV6-5
cdr3_length: 13

cdr3_nt: TGTGCCAGCAGCTTGGGAACTAGCGGGGATTACAATGAGCAGTTCTTC
cdr3_aa: CASSLGTSGDYNEQFF
d_call: TRBD2
j_call: TRBJ2-1
v_call: TRBV5-6
cdr3_length: 16

cdr3_nt: TGTGCCACCAAGCCCTCAGGGAGGTATAACTATGGCTACACCTTC
cdr3_aa: CATKPSGRYNYGYTF
d_call: -
j_call: TRBJ1-2
v_call: TRBV6-1
cdr3_length: 15

cdr3_nt: TGTGCCAGCAGCTCACTAAGGACAGGGGGCCGTCCTGGGGCCAACGTCCTGACTTTC
cdr3_aa: CASSSLRTGGRPGANVLTF
d_call: TRBD1
j_call: TRBJ2-6
v_call: TRBV11-2
cdr3_length: 19

cdr3_nt: TGCGCCAGCAGCTTGGAAGGGGACAGGCGGAACACTGAAGCTTTCTTT
cdr3_aa: CASSLEGDRRNTEAFF
d_call: TRBD1
j_call: TRBJ1-1
v_call: TRBV5-1
cdr3_length: 16

cdr3_nt: TGTGCCAGCAGTTTCCCGGGACAGGGGGCTCACGAGCAGTACTTC
cdr3_aa: CASSFPGQGAHEQYF
d_call: TRBD1
j_call: TRBJ2-7
v_call: TRBV28
cdr3_length: 15

cdr3_nt: TGTGCCAGCAGTTACCTGGGTTCGGGCACTGAAGCTTTCTTT
cdr3_aa: CASSYLGSGTEAFF
d_call: -
j_call: TRBJ1-1
v_call: TRBV6-5
cdr3_length: 14

cdr3_nt: TGTGCCAGCAGTTCGCCGATAGGGGGACAGCCAAATGGCTACACCTTC
cdr3_aa: CASSSPIGGQPNGYTF
d_call: TRBD1
j_call: TRBJ1-2
v_call: TRBV27
cdr3_length: 16

cdr3_nt: TGTGCCAGCAGTTACCTTAGCGGGAGTGACGATACGCAGTATTTT
cdr3_aa: CASSYLSGSDDTQYF
d_call: TRBD2
j_call: TRBJ2-3
v_call: TRBV6-6
cdr3_length: 15

cdr3_nt: TGTGCCAGCACGGGGGACAGGGGTTTTGGCTACACCTTC
cdr3_aa: CASTGDRGFGYTF
d_call: TRBD1
j_call: TRBJ1-2
v_call: TRBV28
cdr3_length: 13

cdr3_nt: TGTGCCTGGAGTGTATTTCAGGGGGATCCGGTTGGCTACACCTTC
cdr3_aa: CAWSVFQGDPVGYTF
d_call: TRBD1
j_call: TRBJ1-2
v_call: TRBV30
cdr3_length: 15

cdr3_nt: TGTGCCACAGCTCGGGAGCTCAATCAGCCCCAGCATTTT
cdr3_aa: CATARELNQPQHF
d_call: -
j_call: TRBJ1-5
v_call: TRBV10-3
cdr3_length: 13

cdr3_nt: TGTGCCAGCAGTTTAGTGGGGGCGACCTCCTACGAGCAGTACTTC
cdr3_aa: CASSLVGATSYEQYF
d_call: -
j_call: TRBJ2-7
v_call: TRBV27
cdr3_length: 15

cdr3_nt: TGTGCCAGCAGCCCAGATCGTTATCGGGAGGGGGCCGGGGAGCTGTTTTTT
cdr3_aa: CASSPDRYREGAGELFF
d_call: TRBD2
j_call: TRBJ2-2
v_call: TRBV28
cdr3_length: 17

cdr3_nt: TGTGCCAGCAGCCCGGGGGGAGCGGGAGCGGAGTATTTT
cdr3_aa: CASSPGGAGAEYF
d_call: TRBD2
j_call: TRBJ2-3
v_call: TRBV5-4
cdr3_length: 13

cdr3_nt: TGTGCCAGTAGTATTACAGGACAGGTGGAAAAACTGTTTTTT
cdr3_aa: CASSITGQVEKLFF
d_call: TRBD1
j_call: TRBJ1-4
v_call: TRBV19
cdr3_length: 14

cdr3_nt: TGTGCCAGCAGCTTGGTAGACAGGTCGAAGACCCAGTACTTC
cdr3_aa: CASSLVDRSKTQYF
d_call: -
j_call: TRBJ2-5
v_call: TRBV5-4
cdr3_length: 14

cdr3_nt: TGCAGTGCTAGCTCTCAGCCCCAGCATTTT
cdr3_aa: CSASSQPQHF
d_call: -
j_call: TRBJ1-5
v_call: TRBV20-1
cdr3_length: 10

cdr3_nt: TGTGCCAGTAGTACGCCGCTAGGAGACACTGAAGCTTTCTTT
cdr3_aa: CASSTPLGDTEAFF
d_call: -
j_call: TRBJ1-1
v_call: TRBV19
cdr3_length: 14

cdr3_nt: TGTGCCAGCAGCTCCAGACAGGTCCTGAACACTGAAGCTTTCTTT
cdr3_aa: CASSSRQVLNTEAFF
d_call: -
j_call: TRBJ1-1
v_call: TRBV7-9
cdr3_length: 15

cdr3_nt: TGTGCCAGCAGCTTAAGCACAGGGACCTACGAGCAGTACTTC
cdr3_aa: CASSLSTGTYEQYF
d_call: -
j_call: TRBJ2-7
v_call: TRBV7-2
cdr3_length: 14

cdr3_nt: TGTGCCATCAGAGCGGAGACCTACGAGCAGTACTTC
cdr3_aa: CAIRAETYEQYF
d_call: -
j_call: TRBJ2-7
v_call: TRBV10-3
cdr3_length: 12

cdr3_nt: TGTGCCAGCAGCGGATCAGGGGACTCTGGAAACACCATATATTTT
cdr3_aa: CASSGSGDSGNTIYF
d_call: -
j_call: TRBJ1-3
v_call: TRBV7-9
cdr3_length: 15